This TCR beta chain stems from a study of T cell repertoires in cytomegalovirus infection. Germline-derived CDR1 and CDR2 are MNHNY and SVGAGI (reference sequence). The CDR3 covers 14 residues. After removal of 7 bases from V and 5 bases from J, the junction contained 5 bases not matched to a gene. TCRdb redid the calling of the reads with MiXCR, one entry per CDR3 protein. Of some 920,000 distinct CDR3 sequences in the sample, approximately 31% are singletons; the top ten hold roughly 12%. Concerning this clonotype: The antigen remains undetermined.

V usage is TRBV6-6 and J usage is TRBJ2-2, with 9 positions matching TRBD1. This material consisted of cultured CD8+ T cells from PBMCs, taken from culture after CMV antigen stimulation. The TCR comes from a human donor in good health (CMV status not recorded). Some clones in this sample may be carry-over from other donors' samples. CDR3 in DNA: TGTGCCAGCAATACAGGGGGCTGGACCGGGGAGCTGTTTTTT. Amino acids: CASNTGGWTGELFF.